The rows below give T cell receptor beta chains drawn from one sample of a study of OX40 agonist ivuxolimab in advanced cancers. Only in-frame clones appear in the TCRdb table, and some are missing; sequencing was by immunoSEQ multiplex PCR. The sample has 40,000 to 55,000 clones; about 88% are singletons. The starting material was CD4+ or CD8+ T cells sorted from blood, obtained in a trial of the OX40 agonist ivuxolimab. These receptors originate from an adult with an advanced solid tumor such as melanoma, head and neck, liver or kidney cancer. The CDR3 runs from the conserved cysteine through the conserved F or W. The order of the fields is J gene, D gene, V gene, clone size, CDR3 protein, CDR3 DNA. D genes are given only for firm matches. Expanded clones get a size class; other rows say once, few or many, or leave the size out.

>TRBJ2-6|NA|TRBV27|NA
CASSLTGTGANVLTF
TGTGCCAGCAGCCTAACAGGGACTGGGGCCAACGTCCTGACTTTC
>TRBJ2-2|NA|TRBV28|NA
CASSLKFPYTGELFF
TGTGCCAGCAGTTTAAAGTTTCCGTACACCGGGGAGCTGTTTTTT
>TRBJ1-3|NA|TRBV29-1|NA
CSVSGRNSGNTIYF
TGCAGCGTTTCGGGACGGAACTCTGGAAACACCATATATTTT
>TRBJ1-5|NA|TRBV6-4|NA
CASSFQRGQQPQHF
TGTGCCAGCAGTTTCCAGCGGGGACAACAGCCCCAGCATTTT
>TRBJ1-1|TRBD1|TRBV27|NA
CASSSYRGLSTEAFF
TGTGCCAGCAGTTCTTACAGGGGGCTAAGCACTGAAGCTTTCTTT
>TRBJ1-5|NA|TRBV6-5|NA
CASSQERWYQPQHF
TGTGCCAGCAGCCAAGAGCGATGGTATCAGCCCCAGCATTTT
>TRBJ1-1|NA|TRBV9|NA
CASSVVGEARGGTEAFF
TGTGCCAGCAGCGTAGTGGGGGAGGCACGGGGCGGAACTGAAGCTTTCTTT
>TRBJ2-1|NA|TRBV25-1|NA
CASSDRNYYNEQFF
TGTGCCAGCAGTGACAGAAACTACTACAATGAGCAGTTCTTC
>TRBJ2-7|NA|TRBV29-1|NA
CSVVDGSRAYEQYF
TGCAGCGTTGTTGACGGGAGTAGGGCCTACGAGCAGTACTTC
>TRBJ2-1|TRBD1|TRBV7-9|NA
CASSFADRARKFF
TGTGCCAGCAGCTTTGCGGACAGGGCTCGAAAGTTCTTC
>TRBJ2-2|NA|TRBV7-2|NA
CASSPDRLTGELFF
TGTGCCAGCAGCCCCGACAGGCTCACCGGGGAGCTGTTTTTT
>TRBJ1-2|NA|TRBV6-6|few
CASRTFGVVYGYTF
TGTGCCAGCAGAACCTTTGGGGTTGTCTATGGCTACACCTTC
>TRBJ1-1|TRBD1|TRBV28|NA
CASKGQGITEAFF
TGTGCCAGCAAAGGACAGGGGATAACTGAAGCTTTCTTT
>TRBJ2-3|NA|TRBV18|NA
CASSPSTDTQYF
TGTGCCAGCTCACCCAGCACAGATACGCAGTATTTT
>TRBJ2-1|NA|TRBV6-1|NA
CASNAQVDEQFF
TGTGCCAGCAATGCTCAGGTAGATGAGCAGTTCTTC
>TRBJ1-5|NA|TRBV19|NA
CASSIVGGGNQPQHF
TGTGCCAGTAGTATCGTGGGGGGAGGCAATCAGCCCCAGCATTTT
>TRBJ2-1|NA|TRBV7-2|NA
CASSLFSTGLEQFF
TGTGCCAGCAGCTTATTTAGTACAGGGCTAGAGCAGTTCTTC
>TRBJ1-1|NA|TRBV6-6|NA
CASSLQGRNTEAFF
TGTGCCAGCAGTCTACAGGGCCGGAACACTGAAGCTTTCTTT
>TRBJ2-1|NA|TRBV19|NA
CASMSSDSYNEQFF
TGTGCCAGTATGAGTAGCGACTCCTACAATGAGCAGTTCTTC
>TRBJ2-1|TRBD1|TRBV5-5|NA
CASSLEGAPLYNEQFF
TGTGCCAGCAGCTTGGAGGGGGCCCCCTTATACAATGAGCAGTTCTTC
>TRBJ2-7|NA|TRBV5-6|NA
CASSPAGTSYEQYF
TGTGCCAGCAGCCCCGCGGGGACCTCCTACGAGCAGTACTTC
>TRBJ1-4|NA|TRBV23-1|once
CASMFGDPEKLFF
TGCGCCAGCATGTTCGGAGATCCGGAAAAACTGTTTTTT
>TRBJ1-5|NA|TRBV6-1|NA
CASSEAPGPFNQPQHF
TGTGCCAGCAGTGAAGCCCCGGGGCCCTTCAATCAGCCCCAGCATTTT
>TRBJ2-7|TRBD2|TRBV4-1|NA
CASSQDPSGRFAVWKEQYF
TGCGCCAGCAGCCAAGATCCTAGCGGGAGGTTCGCGGTCTGGAAGGAGCAGTACTTC
>TRBJ1-5|NA|TRBV27|NA
CASSIRGNQPQHF
TGTGCCAGCAGCATTAGGGGGAATCAGCCCCAGCATTTT
>TRBJ1-3|NA|TRBV5-1|NA
CASSLGQNSGNTIYF
TGCGCCAGCAGCTTGGGACAAAACTCTGGAAACACCATATATTTT
>TRBJ1-2|TRBD1|TRBV28|NA
CASSQPGQGMRGYTF
TGTGCCAGCAGTCAGCCGGGACAGGGAATGAGGGGCTACACCTTC
>TRBJ1-1|NA|TRBV18|NA
CASSPAATRGAFF
TGTGCCAGCTCACCAGCAGCCACGAGAGGAGCTTTCTTT
>TRBJ2-7|NA|TRBV5-1|NA
CASSSFGEYEQYF
TGCGCCAGCAGCTCTTTCGGCGAGTACGAGCAGTACTTC
>TRBJ1-2|TRBD1|TRBV9|NA
CASSVLPGQGPDPLGYTF
TGTGCCAGCAGCGTCCTACCGGGACAGGGGCCCGATCCCCTTGGCTACACCTTC
>TRBJ2-7|TRBD1|TRBV7-6|NA
CASSRGDRAYEQYF
TGTGCCAGCAGCCGCGGGGACAGGGCCTACGAGCAGTACTTC
>TRBJ2-5|TRBD1|TRBV7-4|NA
CARTGTGQFETQYF
TGTGCCAGGACCGGGACAGGGCAGTTCGAGACCCAGTACTTC
>TRBJ2-7|TRBD2|TRBV14|NA
CASSFLSGRGHEQYF
TGTGCCAGCAGCTTCCTTAGCGGGAGAGGCCACGAGCAGTACTTC
>TRBJ1-5|NA|TRBV5-6|NA
CASSLRDIHQPQHF
TGTGCCAGCAGCTTGCGGGACATCCATCAGCCCCAGCATTTT
>TRBJ2-4|NA|TRBV28|NA
CASSRGAKNIQYF
TGTGCCAGCAGTAGGGGTGCCAAAAACATTCAGTACTTC
>TRBJ2-1|NA|TRBV7-6|NA
CASSLSKGYEQFF
TGTGCCAGCAGCTTATCGAAGGGCTATGAGCAGTTCTTC
>TRBJ1-4|NA|TRBV19|NA
CASSRVGYPEKLFF
TGTGCCAGTAGCCGGGTGGGGTATCCTGAAAAACTGTTTTTT
>TRBJ2-1|NA|TRBV10-2|NA
CASSPDYNEQFF
TGCGCCAGCAGCCCAGATTACAATGAGCAGTTCTTC
>TRBJ2-7|NA|TRBV7-9|NA
CASSLTSGAYEQYF
TGTGCCAGCAGCTTAACTTCAGGAGCCTACGAGCAGTACTTC
>TRBJ1-2|NA|TRBV7-9|NA
CASSNLYGKTYGYTF
TGTGCCAGCAGCAACCTGTATGGAAAGACCTATGGCTACACCTTC
>TRBJ1-3|NA|TRBV2|NA
CASRREPSGNTIYF
TGTGCCAGCCGAAGGGAGCCCTCTGGAAACACCATATATTTT
>TRBJ2-5|TRBD1|TRBV2|NA
CASSRQGAQETQYF
TGTGCCAGCAGTAGACAGGGGGCCCAAGAGACCCAGTACTTC
>TRBJ2-7|NA|TRBV6-4|NA
CANGKGYEQYF
TGTGCCAACGGGAAGGGCTACGAGCAGTACTTC
>TRBJ2-3|NA|TRBV10-3|NA
CASGAFTDTQYF
TGTGCCAGCGGGGCTTTCACAGATACGCAGTATTTT
>TRBJ2-1|TRBD1|TRBV28|NA
CASSFQGADYNEQFF
TGTGCCAGCAGTTTTCAGGGGGCGGACTACAATGAGCAGTTCTTC
>TRBJ1-2|NA|TRBV6-1|once
CASSEGTGYGYTF
TGTGCCAGCAGTGAAGGCACAGGGTATGGCTACACCTTC
>TRBJ2-3|NA|TRBV7-8|NA
CASSALGQRTDTQYF
TGTGCCAGCAGCGCGCTGGGACAACGCACAGATACGCAGTATTTT
>TRBJ2-6|TRBD1|TRBV19|NA
CASRTQGAGANVLTF
TGTGCCAGTAGAACCCAGGGGGCTGGGGCCAACGTCCTGACTTTC
>TRBJ1-2|TRBD1|TRBV4-2|NA
CASVGQGGSANYGYTF
TGTGCCAGCGTAGGACAGGGGGGCTCGGCTAACTATGGCTACACCTTC